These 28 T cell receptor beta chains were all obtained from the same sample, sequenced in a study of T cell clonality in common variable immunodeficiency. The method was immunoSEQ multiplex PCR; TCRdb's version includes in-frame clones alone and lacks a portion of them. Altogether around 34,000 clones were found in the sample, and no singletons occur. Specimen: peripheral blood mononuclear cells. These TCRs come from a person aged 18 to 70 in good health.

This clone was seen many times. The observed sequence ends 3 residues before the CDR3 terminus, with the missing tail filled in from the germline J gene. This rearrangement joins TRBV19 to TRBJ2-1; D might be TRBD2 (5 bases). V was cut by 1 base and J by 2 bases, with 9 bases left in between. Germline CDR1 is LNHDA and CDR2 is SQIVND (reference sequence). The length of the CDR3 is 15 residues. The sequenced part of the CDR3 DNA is TGTGCCAGTAGTATAGGCCTACTAGCCTACAATGAG. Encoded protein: CASSIGLLAYNE. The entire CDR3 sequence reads CASSIGLLAYNEQFF.

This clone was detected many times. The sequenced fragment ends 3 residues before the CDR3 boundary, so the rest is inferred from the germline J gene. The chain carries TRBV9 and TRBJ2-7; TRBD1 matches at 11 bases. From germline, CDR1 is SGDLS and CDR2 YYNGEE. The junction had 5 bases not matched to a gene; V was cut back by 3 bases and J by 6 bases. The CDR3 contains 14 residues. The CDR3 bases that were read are TGTGCCAGCAGCGCGACCGGGACAGGGGGCGAG. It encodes CASSATGTGGE. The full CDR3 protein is CASSATGTGGEQYF.

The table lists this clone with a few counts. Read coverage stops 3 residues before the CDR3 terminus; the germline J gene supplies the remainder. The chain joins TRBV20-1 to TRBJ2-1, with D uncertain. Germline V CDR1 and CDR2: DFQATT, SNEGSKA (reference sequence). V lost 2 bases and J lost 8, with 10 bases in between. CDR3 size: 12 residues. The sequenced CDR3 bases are TGCAGTGCTAGACGGCGGTCGGATGAG. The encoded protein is CSARRRSDE. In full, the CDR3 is CSARRRSDEQFF.

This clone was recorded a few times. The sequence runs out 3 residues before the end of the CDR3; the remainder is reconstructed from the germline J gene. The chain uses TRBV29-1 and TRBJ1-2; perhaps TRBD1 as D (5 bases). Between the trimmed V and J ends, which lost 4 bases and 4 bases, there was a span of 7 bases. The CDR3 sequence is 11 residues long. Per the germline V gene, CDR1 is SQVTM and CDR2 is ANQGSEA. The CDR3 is CSVGGPYGYTF. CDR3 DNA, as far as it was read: TGCAGCGTTGGGGGCCCCTATGGC. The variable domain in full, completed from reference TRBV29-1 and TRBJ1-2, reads SAVISQKPSRDICQRGTSLTIQCQVDSQVTMMFWYRQQPGQSLTLIATANQGSEATYESGFVIDKFPISRPNLTFSTLTVSNMSPEDSSIYLCSVGGPYGYTFGSGTRLTVV.

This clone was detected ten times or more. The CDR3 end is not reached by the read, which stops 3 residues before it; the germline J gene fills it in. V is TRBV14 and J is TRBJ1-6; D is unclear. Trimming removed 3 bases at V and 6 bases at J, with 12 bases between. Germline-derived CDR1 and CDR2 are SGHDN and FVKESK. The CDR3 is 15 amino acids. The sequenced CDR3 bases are TGTGCCAGCAGCCATTCATTCGGGTTTAATTCACCC. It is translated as CASSHSFGFNSP. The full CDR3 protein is CASSHSFGFNSPLHF.

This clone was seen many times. The CDR3 region is CASSPGTGRNTIYF. Partial CDR3 DNA: TGTGCCAGCTCACCTGGGACAGGGCGAAACACC. The V call is TRBV18, the J call TRBJ1-3, with 9 bases lining up with TRBD1. The read finishes 3 residues shy of the CDR3 end, and the germline J gene is used to complete it. The V and J ends lost 3 bases and 5 bases, in that order; junction bases with no gene match: 2. The CDR3 has 14 amino acids. CDR1 KGHSH and CDR2 LQKENI come from the germline V gene.

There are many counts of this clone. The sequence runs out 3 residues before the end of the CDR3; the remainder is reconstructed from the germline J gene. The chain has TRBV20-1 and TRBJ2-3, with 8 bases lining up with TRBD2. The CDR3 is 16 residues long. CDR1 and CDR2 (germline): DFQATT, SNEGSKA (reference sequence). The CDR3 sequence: CSCLVPSGRTETPQYF. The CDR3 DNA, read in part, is TGCAGTTGCCTGGTACCTAGCGGGCGGACCGAAACCCCG.

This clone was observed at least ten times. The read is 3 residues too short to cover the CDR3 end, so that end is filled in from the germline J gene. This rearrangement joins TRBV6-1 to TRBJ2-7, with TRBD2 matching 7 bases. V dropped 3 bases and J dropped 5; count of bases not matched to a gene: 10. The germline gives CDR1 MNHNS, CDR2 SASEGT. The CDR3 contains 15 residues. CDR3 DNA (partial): TGTGCCAGCAGTGAGACGGGAGCGGGGATAAACGAG. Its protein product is CASSETGAGINE. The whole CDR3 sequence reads CASSETGAGINEQYF.

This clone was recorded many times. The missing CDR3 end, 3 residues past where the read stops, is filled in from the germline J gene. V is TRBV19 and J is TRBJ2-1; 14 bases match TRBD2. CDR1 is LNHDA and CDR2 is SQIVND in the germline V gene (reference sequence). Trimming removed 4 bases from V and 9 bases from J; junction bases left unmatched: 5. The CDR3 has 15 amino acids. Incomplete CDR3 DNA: TGTGCCAGTAGTACCGGGACTAGCGGGAGAGGTGAG. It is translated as CASSTGTSGRGE. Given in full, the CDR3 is CASSTGTSGRGEQFF.

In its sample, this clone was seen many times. This CDR3 reads CSASPGTSYGYTF. CDR3 bases read: TGCAGTGCTAGTCCCGGGACTAGCTATGGC. The V gene is TRBV20-1, the J gene TRBJ1-2; tentatively, D is TRBD1 (5 bases). The read terminates 3 residues before the CDR3 end, so the remaining end is supplied by the germline J gene. V dropped 3 bases and J dropped 4 bases, with 12 bases sitting between them. Germline V gene lookup returns CDR1 DFQATT and CDR2 SNEGSKA (reference sequence). The CDR3 runs to 13 residues.

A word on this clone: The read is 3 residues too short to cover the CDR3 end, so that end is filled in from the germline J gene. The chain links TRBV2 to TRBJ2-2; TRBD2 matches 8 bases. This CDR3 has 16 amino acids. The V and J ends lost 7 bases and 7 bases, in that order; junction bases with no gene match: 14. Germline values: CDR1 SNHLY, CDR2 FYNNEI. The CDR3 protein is CASTRNSGMRDGELFF. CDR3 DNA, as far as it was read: TGTGCCAGCACCAGGAATAGCGGGATGAGGGACGGGGAG. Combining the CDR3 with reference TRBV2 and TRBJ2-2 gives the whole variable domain EPEVTQTPSHQVTQMGQEVILRCVPISNHLYFYWYRQILGQKVEFLVSFYNNEISEKSEIFDDQFSVERPDGSNFTLKIRSTKLEDSAMYFCASTRNSGMRDGELFFGEGSRLTVL.

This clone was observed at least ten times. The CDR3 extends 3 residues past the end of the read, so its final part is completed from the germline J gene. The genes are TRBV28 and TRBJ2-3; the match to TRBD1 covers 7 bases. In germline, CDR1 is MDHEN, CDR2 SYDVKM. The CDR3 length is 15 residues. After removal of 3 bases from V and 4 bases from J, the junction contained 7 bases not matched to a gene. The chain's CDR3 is CASSFNRGYPDTQYF. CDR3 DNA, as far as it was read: TGTGCCAGCAGTTTTAACAGGGGTTACCCAGATACG. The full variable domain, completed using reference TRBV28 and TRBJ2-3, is DVKVTQSSRYLVKRTGEKVFLECVQDMDHENMFWYRQDPGLGLRLIYFSYDVKMKEKGDIPEGYSVSREKKERFSLILESASTNQTSMYLCASSFNRGYPDTQYFGPGTRLTVL.

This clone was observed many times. CDR3 sequence reads: CASSLGVGVHEQFF. Partial CDR3 DNA: TGTGCCAGCAGCTTGGGAGTAGGGGTACATGAG. The rearrangement links TRBV5-6 to TRBJ2-1, with D possibly TRBD1 on 5 matching bases. The observed sequence ends 3 residues before the CDR3 terminus, with the missing tail filled in from the germline J gene. The CDR3 runs to 14 residues. The germline V gene encodes CDR1 SGHDT and CDR2 YYEEEE. V gave up 0 bases and J gave up 8 bases, with 12 bases separating them.

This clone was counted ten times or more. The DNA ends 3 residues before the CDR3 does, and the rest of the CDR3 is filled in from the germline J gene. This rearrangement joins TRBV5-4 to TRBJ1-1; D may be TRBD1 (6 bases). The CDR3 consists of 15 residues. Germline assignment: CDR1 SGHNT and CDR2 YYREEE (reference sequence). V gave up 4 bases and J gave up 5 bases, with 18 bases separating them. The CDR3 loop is CASSPTTGFRTEAFF. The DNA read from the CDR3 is TGTGCCAGCAGCCCAACGACAGGCTTCAGAACTGAA.

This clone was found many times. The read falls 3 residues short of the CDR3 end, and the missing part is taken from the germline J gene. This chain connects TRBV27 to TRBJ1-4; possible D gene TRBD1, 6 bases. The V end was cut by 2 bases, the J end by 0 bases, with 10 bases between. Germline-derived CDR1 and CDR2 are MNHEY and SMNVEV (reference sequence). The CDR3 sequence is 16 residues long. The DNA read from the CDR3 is TGTGCCAGCAGTTTAAACCCAGGGGCAACTAATGAAAAA. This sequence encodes CASSLNPGATNEK. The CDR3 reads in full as CASSLNPGATNEKLFF.

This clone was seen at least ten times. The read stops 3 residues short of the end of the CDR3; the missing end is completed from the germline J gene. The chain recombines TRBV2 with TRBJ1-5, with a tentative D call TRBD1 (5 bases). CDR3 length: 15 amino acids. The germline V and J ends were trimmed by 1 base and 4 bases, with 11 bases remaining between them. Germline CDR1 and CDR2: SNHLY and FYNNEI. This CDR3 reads CASSEEGQDNQPQHF. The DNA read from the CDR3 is TGTGCCAGCAGTGAAGAGGGGCAGGATAATCAGCCC. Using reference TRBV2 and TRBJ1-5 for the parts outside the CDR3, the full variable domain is EPEVTQTPSHQVTQMGQEVILRCVPISNHLYFYWYRQILGQKVEFLVSFYNNEISEKSEIFDDQFSVERPDGSNFTLKIRSTKLEDSAMYFCASSEEGQDNQPQHFGDGTRLSIL.

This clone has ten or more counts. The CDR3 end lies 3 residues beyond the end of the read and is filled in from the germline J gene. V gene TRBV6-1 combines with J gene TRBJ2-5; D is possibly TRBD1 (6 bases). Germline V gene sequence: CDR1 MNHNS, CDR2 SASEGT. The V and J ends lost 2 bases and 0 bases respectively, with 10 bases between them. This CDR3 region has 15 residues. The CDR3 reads CASSEHGQYQETQYF. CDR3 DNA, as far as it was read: TGTGCCAGCAGTGAACACGGACAGTACCAAGAGACC.

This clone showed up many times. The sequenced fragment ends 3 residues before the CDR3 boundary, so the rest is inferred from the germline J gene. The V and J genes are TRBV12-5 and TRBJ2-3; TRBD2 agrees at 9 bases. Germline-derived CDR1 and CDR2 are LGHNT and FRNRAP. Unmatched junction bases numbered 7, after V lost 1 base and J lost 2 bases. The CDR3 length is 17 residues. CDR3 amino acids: CASGLAGASGVTDTQYF. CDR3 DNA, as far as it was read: TGTGCTAGTGGTTTGGCTGGGGCTAGCGGGGTCACAGATACG.

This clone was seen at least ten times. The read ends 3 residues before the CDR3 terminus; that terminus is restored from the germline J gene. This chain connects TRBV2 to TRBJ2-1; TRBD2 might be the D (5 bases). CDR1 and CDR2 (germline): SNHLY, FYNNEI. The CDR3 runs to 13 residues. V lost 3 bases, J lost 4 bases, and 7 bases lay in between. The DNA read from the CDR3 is TGTGCCAGCAGTGACAGCGGTTACAATGAG. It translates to CASSDSGYNE. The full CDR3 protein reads CASSDSGYNEQFF. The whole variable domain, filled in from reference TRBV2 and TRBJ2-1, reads EPEVTQTPSHQVTQMGQEVILRCVPISNHLYFYWYRQILGQKVEFLVSFYNNEISEKSEIFDDQFSVERPDGSNFTLKIRSTKLEDSAMYFCASSDSGYNEQFFGPGTRLTVL.

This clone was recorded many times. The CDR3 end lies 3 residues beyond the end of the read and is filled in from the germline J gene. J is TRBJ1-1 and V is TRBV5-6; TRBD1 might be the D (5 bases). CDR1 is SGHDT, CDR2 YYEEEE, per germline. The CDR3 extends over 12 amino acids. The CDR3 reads CASSLGRVRAFF. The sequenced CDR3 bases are TGTGCCAGCAGCTTGGGCAGGGTTAGG.

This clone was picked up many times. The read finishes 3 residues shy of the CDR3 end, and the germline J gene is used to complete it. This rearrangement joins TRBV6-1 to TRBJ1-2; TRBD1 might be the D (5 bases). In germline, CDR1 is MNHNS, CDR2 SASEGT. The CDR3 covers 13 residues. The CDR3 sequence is CASSEAQGSGYTF. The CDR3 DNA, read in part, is TGTGCCAGCAGTGAAGCCCAGGGAAGCGGC.

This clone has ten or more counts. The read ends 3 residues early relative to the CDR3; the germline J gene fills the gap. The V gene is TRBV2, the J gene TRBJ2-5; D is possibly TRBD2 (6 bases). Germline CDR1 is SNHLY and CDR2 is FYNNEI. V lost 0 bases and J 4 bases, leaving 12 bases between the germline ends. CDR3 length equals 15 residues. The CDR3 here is CASSEATGRGETQYF. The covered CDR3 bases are TGTGCCAGCAGTGAAGCGACGGGGCGGGGAGAGACC.

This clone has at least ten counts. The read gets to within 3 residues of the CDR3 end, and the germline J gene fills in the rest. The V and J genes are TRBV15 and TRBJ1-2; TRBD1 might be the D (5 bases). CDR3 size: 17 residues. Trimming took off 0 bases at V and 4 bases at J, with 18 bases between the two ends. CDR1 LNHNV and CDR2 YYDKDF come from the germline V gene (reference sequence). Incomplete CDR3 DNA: TGTGCCACCAGCAGAGATCCCGGCACAGGTTCCGTCTATGGC. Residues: CATSRDPGTGSVYG. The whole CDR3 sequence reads CATSRDPGTGSVYGYTF.

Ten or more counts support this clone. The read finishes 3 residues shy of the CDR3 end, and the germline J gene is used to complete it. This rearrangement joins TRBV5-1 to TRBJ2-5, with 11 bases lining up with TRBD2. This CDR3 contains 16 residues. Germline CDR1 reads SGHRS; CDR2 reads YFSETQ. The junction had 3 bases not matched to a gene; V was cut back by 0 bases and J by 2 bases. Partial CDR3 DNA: TGCGCCAGCAGCTTGGTCGGGACTAGCGGACAAGAGACC. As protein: CASSLVGTSGQET. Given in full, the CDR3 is CASSLVGTSGQETQYF. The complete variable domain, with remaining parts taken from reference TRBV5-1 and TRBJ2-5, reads KAGVTQTPRYLIKTRGQQVTLSCSPISGHRSVSWYQQTPGQGLQFLFEYFSETQRNKGNFPGRFSGRQFSNSRSEMNVSTLELGDSALYLCASSLVGTSGQETQYFGPGTRLLVL.

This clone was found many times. CDR3: CSARTSGRRDTQYF. The covered CDR3 bases are TGCAGTGCCAGGACTAGCGGGAGGCGAGATACG. This chain uses TRBV20-1 with TRBJ2-3, with TRBD2 matching 14 bases. The read comes to an end 3 residues before the CDR3 does, leaving the germline J gene to fill in the end. The V gene end was trimmed by 6 bases and the J gene end by 5 bases; junction bases not matched to a gene: 4. The CDR3 runs 14 residues. Germline CDR1 reads DFQATT; CDR2 reads SNEGSKA (reference sequence).

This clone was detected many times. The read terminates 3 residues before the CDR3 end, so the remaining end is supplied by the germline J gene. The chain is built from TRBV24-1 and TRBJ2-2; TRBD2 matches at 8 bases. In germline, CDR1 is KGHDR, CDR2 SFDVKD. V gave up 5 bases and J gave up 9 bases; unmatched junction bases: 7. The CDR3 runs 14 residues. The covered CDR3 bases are TGTGCCACCAGTGCCGGACTAGCCCCCCGGGAG. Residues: CATSAGLAPRE. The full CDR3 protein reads CATSAGLAPRELFF.

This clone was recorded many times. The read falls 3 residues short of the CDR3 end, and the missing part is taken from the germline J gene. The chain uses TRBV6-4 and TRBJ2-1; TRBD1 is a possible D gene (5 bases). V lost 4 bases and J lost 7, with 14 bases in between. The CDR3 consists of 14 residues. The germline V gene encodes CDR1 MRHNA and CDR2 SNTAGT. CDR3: CASSVQPGPNEQFF. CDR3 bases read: TGTGCCAGCAGTGTTCAGCCAGGGCCAAATGAG.

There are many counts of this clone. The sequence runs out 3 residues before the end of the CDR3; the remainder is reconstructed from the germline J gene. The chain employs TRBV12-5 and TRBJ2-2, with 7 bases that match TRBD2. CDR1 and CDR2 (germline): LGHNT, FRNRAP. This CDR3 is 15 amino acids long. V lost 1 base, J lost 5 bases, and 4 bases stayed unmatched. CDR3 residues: CASGLERLATGELFF. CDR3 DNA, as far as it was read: TGTGCTAGTGGTTTGGAAAGACTAGCAACCGGGGAG.